These 13 T cell receptor beta chains share one sample of origin, sequenced in a study of monozygotic twins with inflammatory bowel disease (dated by TCRdb to the late 2010s). To prepare the library, 5' RACE was applied. Reads for this sample came from an Illumina HiSeq 2500. Based on TCRdb reprocessing of the reads, there is one entry per CDR3 protein sequence, and DNA is missing. The table held for this sample gives approximately 150,000 distinct CDR3 sequences. 2.4% of the sample is taken by the ten largest. Sequencing used blood. These receptors all stem from a human donor with ulcerative colitis or Crohn's disease, or a healthy co-twin of an affected twin (not recorded which).

The J gene is TRBJ1-1, the V gene TRBV7-2. The germline V gene encodes CDR1 SGHTA and CDR2 FQGNSA. This CDR3 contains 14 residues. The CDR3 protein is CASSFAASLTEAFF.

The chain links TRBV15 to TRBJ1-2; the TCRdb D gene call, TRBD1, has no DNA to confirm it. The CDR3 runs 16 residues. CDR1 and CDR2 (germline): LNHNV, YYDKDF (reference sequence). This CDR3 reads CATSRDLARGDYGYTF.

The rearrangement uses TRBV18 and TRBJ2-1. Germline V gives CDR1 KGHSH, CDR2 LQKENI. This CDR3 spans 15 amino acids. The CDR3: CASSLGVVSYNEQFF.

The V gene is TRBV20-1, the J gene TRBJ2-3; the D call of TRBD2 rests on TCRdb alone, since no DNA is present to check it. Germline values: CDR1 DFQATT, CDR2 SNEGSKA (reference sequence). The CDR3 extends over 16 amino acids. The CDR3 region is CSASLAGGAITDTQYF.

V is TRBV7-6 and J is TRBJ1-1; the D gene TCRdb calls, TRBD1, cannot be checked with no DNA. The germline V gene has CDR1 SGHVS and CDR2 FNYEAQ. The CDR3 has 13 residues. CDR3 region: CASSGWTDTEAFF.

This chain joins TRBV20-1 and TRBJ2-5; the TCRdb call, TRBD2, lacks DNA for checking. The germline gives CDR1 DFQATT, CDR2 SNEGSKA (reference sequence). This CDR3 has 15 amino acids. The CDR3 reads CSASQLAADLETQYF.

The chain employs TRBV6-1 and TRBJ2-7; TCRdb calls TRBD2, which cannot be checked without DNA. This CDR3 has 14 amino acids. The germline CDR1 and CDR2 sequences are MNHNS and SASEGT. This CDR3 is CASSTPLRPYEQYF.

The gene calls are TRBV6-1 and TRBJ1-4; TCRdb reports TRBD1, a call that lacks DNA to check it against. Germline V gives CDR1 MNHNS, CDR2 SASEGT. The CDR3 loop spans 14 amino acids. This CDR3 is CASQGGATNEKLFF.

The chain carries TRBV6-1 and TRBJ2-5; the TRBD1 assignment by TCRdb is unverifiable without DNA. Per germline, CDR1 MNHNS and CDR2 SASEGT. The CDR3 is 17 residues long. The CDR3 sequence: CASSTHLGQGTQETQYF.

CDR3 region: CASSPGTSGGALQETQYF. The rearrangement uses TRBV12-3 or TRBV12-4 and TRBJ2-5; TCRdb's D gene call, TRBD2, goes unchecked for lack of DNA. The CDR3 extends over 18 amino acids.

CDR3 residues: CSAPHLAGTFLNTQYF. The gene calls are TRBV20-1 and TRBJ2-3. Germline V gene data show CDR1 as DFQATT and CDR2 as SNEGSKA (reference sequence). This CDR3 is 16 amino acids long.

The rearrangement links TRBV20-1 to TRBJ2-1; TCRdb's D call, TRBD1, is unchecked because there is no DNA. Germline V gene lookup returns CDR1 DFQATT and CDR2 SNEGSKA (reference sequence). This CDR3 has 13 amino acids. Here the CDR3 reads CSAGGSSYNEQFF.

V usage is TRBV4-3 and J usage is TRBJ1-4. The germline gives CDR1 LGHNA, CDR2 YSLEER. This CDR3 is built from 14 residues. This CDR3 is CASSQQNLNEKLFF.